This T cell receptor (beta chain) comes out of a study of CD8+ T cells in alopecia areata. Study in general: Oral tofacitinib (5 to 10 mg twice daily) was administered to treated patients. For 6 to 18 months, tofacitinib was taken, and 6 months off drug followed.

Following RNA extraction, reverse transcription yielded cDNA that acted as the sequencing template. TCRdb keeps only in-frame clones here, not all; method: immunoSEQ multiplex PCR. Altogether about 74,000 clones are present, around 29% being singletons, with the ten largest covering just under 15%. General study findings and limits: The treated group had a single nonresponder, limiting CD8+ expansion-response conclusions. Among patients, TCR sharing was less clear than in mice, a difference possibly due in part to HLA diversity in the patient population.

Treatment reported: oral pan-JAK inhibitor, 5-10 mg twice daily. In regard to this clone: Antigen specificity is unknown.

Germline V gene lookup returns CDR1 MNHEY and CDR2 SMNVEV (reference sequence). This CDR3 has 11 amino acids. Trimming left V 4 bases short and J 5 bases short, with 5 bases between. This TCR derives from a human donor with alopecia areata. This sequence joins TRBV27 and TRBJ1-1, with D tentatively TRBD1 (5 bases). Material: CD8+ T cells sorted from blood, obtained at week 4, from a patient treated with tofacitinib. This chain's CDR3 is CASSWGTEAFF. DNA for the CDR3: TGTGCCAGCAGTTGGGGGACTGAAGCTTTCTTT.